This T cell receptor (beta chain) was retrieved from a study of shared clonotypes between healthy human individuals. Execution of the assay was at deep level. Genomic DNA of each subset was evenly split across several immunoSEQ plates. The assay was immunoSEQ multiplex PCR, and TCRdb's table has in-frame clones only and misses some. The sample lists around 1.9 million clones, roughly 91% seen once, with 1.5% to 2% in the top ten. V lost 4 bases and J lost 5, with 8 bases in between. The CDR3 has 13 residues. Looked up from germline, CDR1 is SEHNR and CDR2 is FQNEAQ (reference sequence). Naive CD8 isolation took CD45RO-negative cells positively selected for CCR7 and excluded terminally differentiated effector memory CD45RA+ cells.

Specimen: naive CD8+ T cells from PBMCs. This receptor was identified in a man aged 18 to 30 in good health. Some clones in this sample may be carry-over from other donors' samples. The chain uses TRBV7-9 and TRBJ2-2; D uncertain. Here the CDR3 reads CASSSERTGELFF. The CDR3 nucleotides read TGTGCCAGCAGCTCGGAGAGGACCGGGGAGCTGTTTTTT.